This T cell receptor beta chain was retrieved from a study of T cells after yellow fever vaccination. Study-level results: Abundant clonotypes from the bulk population could get into FACS-sorted repertoires as contaminants. At 95% to 96% for CD4 and about 87% for CD8, most primary-vaccination clones showed up again after the booster.

One entry per CDR3 protein results from TCRdb running MiXCR on the 5' RACE reads. This sample yields around 310,000 distinct CDR3 sequences, of which about 9.5% are seen a single time; 18% belongs to the top ten. In the case of this clonotype: Its target is unknown.

The source is a young man who received the YFV17D yellow fever vaccine. This specimen was PBMCs, taken on the day of the first yellow fever vaccination.

The CDR3 loop reads CASSTFTDTQYF. The CDR3 DNA reads as TGTGCCAGCAGCACCTTCACAGATACGCAGTATTTT. The chain is built from TRBV7-2 and TRBJ2-3, with D unresolved. The V end lost 5 bases, the J end lost 2 bases, and 5 bases lay between the germline ends. The CDR3 runs to 12 residues. Germline CDR1 SGHTA, CDR2 FQGNSA. Drawing the rest from reference TRBV7-2 and TRBJ2-3, the complete variable domain is GAGVSQSPSNKVTEKGKDVELRCDPISGHTALYWYRQSLGQGLEFLIYFQGNSAPDKSGLPSDRFSAERTGGSVSTLTIQRTQQEDSAVYLCASSTFTDTQYFGPGTRLTVL.